This T cell receptor beta chain was sequenced in a study of T cell responses to AZD1222 COVID-19 vaccine. Study results and limitations: Dominant CD4 TCR responses targeted spike regions 160-218 and 743-854. Compared with day 0, the breadth and depth of the Spike-specific TCR repertoire rose significantly after two doses of AZD1222.

The sample holds one count of this clone. Its antigen is currently unknown. V was trimmed by 3 bases and J by 7 bases, leaving 16 bases between them. Germline loops: CDR1 SGDLS, CDR2 YYNGEE. The CDR3 runs to 14 residues. Libraries were prepared by immunoSEQ multiplex PCR; TCRdb keeps only in-frame clonotypes and omits some of them. The sample yields more than 85,000 clones, around 90% seen once. Researchers grouped second doses given at about 4 or about 12 weeks into one pool. The sequences come from peripheral blood, collected 28 days after the second AZD1222 dose. The chain has TRBV9 and TRBJ1-1, with TRBD1 as a possible D gene (6 bases). This receptor was identified in an adult who received the AZD1222 COVID-19 vaccine. This CDR3 is CASSGGHTFVEAFF. The CDR3 DNA sequence: TGTGCCAGCAGCGGGGGACACACGTTCGTTGAAGCTTTCTTT.